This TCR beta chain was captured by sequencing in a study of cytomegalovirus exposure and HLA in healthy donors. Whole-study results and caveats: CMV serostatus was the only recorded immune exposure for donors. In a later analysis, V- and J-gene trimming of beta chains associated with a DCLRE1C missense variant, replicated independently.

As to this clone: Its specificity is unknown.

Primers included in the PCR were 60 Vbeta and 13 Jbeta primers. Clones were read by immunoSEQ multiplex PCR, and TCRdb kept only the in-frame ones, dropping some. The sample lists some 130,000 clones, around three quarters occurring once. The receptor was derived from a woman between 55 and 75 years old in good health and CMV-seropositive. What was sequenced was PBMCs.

CDR3 in DNA: TGTGCCAGCAGCCAGACAGGGGGCACTGAAAAACTGTTTTTT. Amino acid sequence: CASSQTGGTEKLFF. V gene TRBV5-8 combines with J gene TRBJ1-4, with 10 bases fitting TRBD1. Germline V gene lookup returns CDR1 SGHTS and CDR2 YDEGEE. After removal of 4 bases from V and 7 bases from J, the junction contained 4 bases not matched to a gene. This CDR3 contains 14 residues.